This T cell receptor beta chain was identified in a study of CD8 T cells in ankylosing spondylitis. Study conclusions and caveats: Seemingly characteristic of ankylosing spondylitis blood was a TCR beta motif consisting of about 8 highly homologous variants.

In its sample, this clonotype was seen a few times. The antigen remains unidentified. V lost 5 bases and J 1 base, leaving 15 bases between the germline ends. This CDR3 has 16 residues. Each CDR3 protein is one row after TCRdb ran MiXCR on the 5' RACE reads. The profile shows approximately 400,000 distinct CDR3 sequences, roughly 26% of them singletons. This TCR was sampled from a male donor with ankylosing spondylitis. V gene TRBV12-3 or TRBV12-4 combines with J gene TRBJ1-3, with D possibly being TRBD1 (6 bases). What was sequenced was blood, either unsorted or a sorted T cell fraction (not recorded which). The CDR3 here is CASSRGGGLSGNTIYF. CDR3 coding DNA: TGTGCCAGCAGTCGGGGAGGGGGTCTTTCTGGAAACACCATATATTTT.